Listed below are T cell receptor beta chains from one sample, sequenced in a study of Ad26.COV2.S vaccination and SARS-CoV-2 variants. Sequenced by immunoSEQ multiplex PCR; TCRdb stores in-frame clones only, minus some. The sample consists of about 280,000 clones, around 87% of them appearing once. The sequenced sample was peripheral blood, obtained in a trial of Ad26.COV2.S vaccine versus placebo. All receptors come from a person aged 18-60 years who received the Ad26.COV2.S COVID-19 vaccine or a placebo. The CDR3 runs from the conserved cysteine through the conserved F or W. Fields, in order: D gene, clone size, V gene, J gene, CDR3 DNA, CDR3 protein. D genes are given only for firm matches. Clone size, where shown, is once, few, many, or a class for clones that have expanded.

>.|.|TRBV29-1|TRBJ2-3
TGCAGCGTTCGGGAGAAGGGTAGGGCAGATACGCAGTATTTT
CSVREKGRADTQYF
>.|.|TRBV4-2|TRBJ2-5
TGTGCCAGCAGCCAAGATCCCTTTCCCCAGTACTTC
CASSQDPFPQYF
>TRBD1|.|TRBV9|TRBJ2-1
TGTGCCAGCAGCAGCAGGGGGTTGGGGTCCTACAATGAGCAGTTCTTC
CASSSRGLGSYNEQFF
>.|.|TRBV12-3/TRBV12-4|TRBJ1-2
TGTGCCAGCAGTTTGGAGTTTCAGGGTGGCTACACCTTC
CASSLEFQGGYTF
>.|few|TRBV6-5|TRBJ2-1
TGTGCCAGCAGTTTGTTTCGATCGACTGAGCAGTTCTTC
CASSLFRSTEQFF
>.|.|TRBV27|TRBJ1-1
TGTGCCAGCAGTTTTCAGGGGTTCGCTGAAGCTTTCTTT
CASSFQGFAEAFF
>.|.|TRBV12-3/TRBV12-4|TRBJ2-7
TGTGCCAGCAGTTATCGCTACGAGCAGTACTTC
CASSYRYEQYF
>TRBD1|.|TRBV19|TRBJ1-1
TGTGCCAGTAGTAATAGCGTCAGACAGGGCAGCGGTGAAGCTTTCTTT
CASSNSVRQGSGEAFF
>.|.|TRBV7-7|TRBJ2-5
TGTGCTAGCAGCTCCGGAGGGGAAGAGACCCAGTACTTC
CASSSGGEETQYF
>.|.|TRBV3-1/TRBV3-2|TRBJ2-2
TGTGCCAGCAGCCCCGTGTTGGCCGGGGAGCTGTTTTTT
CASSPVLAGELFF
>.|.|TRBV20-1|TRBJ1-3
TGCAGTGCTAGTTTACCGAACTCTGGAAACACCATATATTTT
CSASLPNSGNTIYF
>TRBD2|.|TRBV5-1|TRBJ2-2
TGCGCCAGCAGCAGGGGACTAGCGGGAGTGGAAGGGGAGCTGTTTTTT
CASSRGLAGVEGELFF
>.|.|TRBV6-2/TRBV6-3|TRBJ1-2
TGTGCCAGCAGTACTCGGACGGACTATGGCTACACCTTC
CASSTRTDYGYTF
>TRBD1|.|TRBV3-1/TRBV3-2|TRBJ1-4
TGTGCCAGCAGCCGGGACAGACCGAATGAAAAACTGTTTTTT
CASSRDRPNEKLFF
>TRBD1|.|TRBV2|TRBJ2-3
TGTGCCAGCAGCGGGGACAGTGTTACGCAGTATTTT
CASSGDSVTQYF
>TRBD2|.|TRBV4-2|TRBJ2-2
TGTGCCAGCAGCCGATCTAGCGGGAGGGCCGTCGGGGAGCTGTTTTTT
CASSRSSGRAVGELFF
>.|few|TRBV11-2|TRBJ2-3
TGTGCCAGCAGCTCGGGGCAGGGAGATACGCAGTATTTT
CASSSGQGDTQYF
>.|.|TRBV24-1|TRBJ1-1
TGTGCCACCAGTGGGGCCCGTCCCTGGGGGCTTAGCACTGAAGCTTTCTTT
CATSGARPWGLSTEAFF
>.|.|TRBV27|TRBJ2-2
TGTGCCAGCAGTTCCGGGGCCAACACCGGGGAGCTGTTTTTT
CASSSGANTGELFF
>TRBD2|.|TRBV14|TRBJ2-7
TGTGCCAGCAGCCAAGATGTAAGGTTAGCGGGAGGGTCCTACGAGCAGTACTTC
CASSQDVRLAGGSYEQYF
>.|few|TRBV4-3|TRBJ2-7
TGCGCCAGCAGCCAAGATGATAGGGGCTCCTACGAGCAGTACTTC
CASSQDDRGSYEQYF
>.|.|TRBV30|TRBJ1-3
TGTGCCTCCTGGGACGGGAGCTCTGGAAACACCATATATTTT
CASWDGSSGNTIYF
>.|.|TRBV5-6|TRBJ1-2
TGTGCCAGCAGCTTGTGGGATCCAGCCCTCTATGGCTACACCTTC
CASSLWDPALYGYTF
>TRBD1|.|TRBV5-1|TRBJ1-5
TGCGCCAGCAGGCCTCGGACAGGGGGCGATAATTGGAGCAATCAGCCCCAGCATTTT
CASRPRTGGDNWSNQPQHF
>.|.|TRBV6-6|TRBJ1-3
TGTGCCAGCAGGGAATCTGGAAACACCATATATTTT
CASRESGNTIYF
>.|.|TRBV7-9|TRBJ2-1
TGTGCCAGCAGCCCCTCGGGGGCGACCCTATCGAATGAGCAGTTCTTC
CASSPSGATLSNEQFF
>TRBD1|.|TRBV5-1|TRBJ2-7
TGCGCCAGCAGCTCCCGGGACAGGGGGTACGAGCAGTACTTC
CASSSRDRGYEQYF
>.|once|TRBV6-1|TRBJ1-3
TGTGCCAGCAGTGTTCAGCCAGGGGCCCACTCTGGAAACACCATATATTTT
CASSVQPGAHSGNTIYF
>.|.|TRBV7-9|TRBJ2-3
TGTGCCAGCAGCGAAGGGGACATCACAGATACGCAGTATTTT
CASSEGDITDTQYF
>TRBD2|.|TRBV5-5|TRBJ2-1
TGTGCCAGCAGCTTTAGGACTAGCCACAATGAGCAGTTCTTC
CASSFRTSHNEQFF
>TRBD2|.|TRBV5-4|TRBJ2-7
TGTGCCAGCAGCCAGAGCGGGAGCATTACCTACGAGCAGTACTTC
CASSQSGSITYEQYF